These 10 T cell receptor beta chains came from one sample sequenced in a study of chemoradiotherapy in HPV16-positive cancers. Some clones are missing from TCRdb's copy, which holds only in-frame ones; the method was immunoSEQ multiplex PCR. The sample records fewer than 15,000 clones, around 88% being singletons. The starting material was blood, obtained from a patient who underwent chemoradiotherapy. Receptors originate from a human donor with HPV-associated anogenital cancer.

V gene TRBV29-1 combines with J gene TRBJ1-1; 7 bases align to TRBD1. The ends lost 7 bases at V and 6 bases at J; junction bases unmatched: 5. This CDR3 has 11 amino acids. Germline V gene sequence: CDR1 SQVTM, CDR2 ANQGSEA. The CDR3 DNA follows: TGCAGCGGAGGACAGGCCTCTGAAGCTTTCTTT. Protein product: CSGGQASEAFF.

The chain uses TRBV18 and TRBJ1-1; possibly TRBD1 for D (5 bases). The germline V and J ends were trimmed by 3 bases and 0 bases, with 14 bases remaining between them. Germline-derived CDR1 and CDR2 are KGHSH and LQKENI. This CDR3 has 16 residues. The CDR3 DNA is TGTGCCAGCTCACCCCTTCCCGGGGGGATGAACACTGAAGCTTTCTTT. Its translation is CASSPLPGGMNTEAFF.

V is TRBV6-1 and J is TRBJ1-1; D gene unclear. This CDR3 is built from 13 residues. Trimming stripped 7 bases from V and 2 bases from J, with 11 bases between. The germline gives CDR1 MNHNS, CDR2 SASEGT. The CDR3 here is CASTEPRNTEAFF. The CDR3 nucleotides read TGTGCCAGCACCGAACCCAGAAACACTGAAGCTTTCTTT.

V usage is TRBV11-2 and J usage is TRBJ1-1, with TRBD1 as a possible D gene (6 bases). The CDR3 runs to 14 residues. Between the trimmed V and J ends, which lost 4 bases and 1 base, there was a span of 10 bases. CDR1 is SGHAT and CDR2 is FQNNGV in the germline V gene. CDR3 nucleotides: TGTGCCAGCAGCTACCTGACAGGGAACACTGAAGCTTTCTTT. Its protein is CASSYLTGNTEAFF.

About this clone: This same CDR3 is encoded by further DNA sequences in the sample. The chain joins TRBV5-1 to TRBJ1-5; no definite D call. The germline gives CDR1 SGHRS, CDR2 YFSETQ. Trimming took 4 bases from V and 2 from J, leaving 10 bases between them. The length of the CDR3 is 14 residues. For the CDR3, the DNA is TGCGCCAGCAGCCCCGGTTCGGGCAATCAGCCCCAGCATTTT. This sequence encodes CASSPGSGNQPQHF.

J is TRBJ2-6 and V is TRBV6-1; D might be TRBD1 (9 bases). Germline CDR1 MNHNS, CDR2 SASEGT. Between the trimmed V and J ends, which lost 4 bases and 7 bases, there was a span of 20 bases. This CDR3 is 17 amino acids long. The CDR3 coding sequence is TGTGCCAGCAGTGCCATTCGGGGGGGACAGGGTGCCAACGTCCTGACTTTC. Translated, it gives CASSAIRGGQGANVLTF.

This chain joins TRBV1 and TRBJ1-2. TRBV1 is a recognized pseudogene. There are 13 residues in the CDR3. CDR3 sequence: CTSSLRKTYGYTF. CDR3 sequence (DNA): TGCACCAGCAGTCTGCGAAAGACCTATGGCTACACCTTC.

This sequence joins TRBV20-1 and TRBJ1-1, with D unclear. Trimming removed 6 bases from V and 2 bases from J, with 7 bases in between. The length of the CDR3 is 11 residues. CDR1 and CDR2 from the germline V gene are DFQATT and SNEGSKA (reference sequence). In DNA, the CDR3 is TGCAGTGCCCGCGCCAACACTGAAGCTTTCTTT. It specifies CSARANTEAFF.

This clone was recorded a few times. The CDR3 region is CASTDPLRQSGNTIYF. CDR3 bases: TGTGCCAGTACCGACCCGCTTAGGCAGTCGGGAAACACCATATATTTT. The V and J genes are TRBV19 and TRBJ1-3, with D hard to call. V lost 7 bases and J 4 bases, leaving 20 bases between the germline ends. The CDR3 covers 16 residues. Germline values: CDR1 LNHDA, CDR2 SQIVND (reference sequence).

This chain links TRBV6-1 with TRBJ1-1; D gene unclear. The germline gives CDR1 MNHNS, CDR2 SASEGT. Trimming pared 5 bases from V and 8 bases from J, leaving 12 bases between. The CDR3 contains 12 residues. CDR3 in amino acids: CASSLGIAEAFF. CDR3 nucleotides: TGTGCCAGCAGTCTGGGGATAGCCGAAGCTTTCTTT.